One and the same sample provided the 21 T cell receptor beta chains below, sequenced in a study of beta chain features in type 1 diabetes. Study-wide findings and caveats: Significant though moderate, a shortening of TCRB CDR3s appeared in all four CD4+ subsets of Type 1 diabetes patients.

No antigen is known for these receptors. All of the isolated RNA was reverse transcribed, so expressed TCRB transcripts were sequenced. Libraries were prepared by immunoSEQ multiplex PCR; TCRdb keeps only in-frame clonotypes and omits some of them. Here the sample spans approximately 730,000 clones, under 15% being singletons. The specimen sequenced was naive CD4+ T cells from blood. These receptors originate from a man in his late teens or twenties with type 1 diabetes.

The rearrangement joins TRBV5-6 to TRBJ2-1; TRBD1 is a possible D gene (5 bases). Per the germline V gene, CDR1 is SGHDT and CDR2 is YYEEEE. This CDR3 region has 15 residues. The V and J ends lost 6 bases and 4 bases respectively, with 17 bases between them. In DNA form, the CDR3 reads TGTGCCAGCACCCCCGGCAGGGCTTTATACAATGAGCAGTTCTTC. It codes for CASTPGRALYNEQFF.

This clone was seen only a few times. The gene calls are TRBV10-2 and TRBJ2-5; 8 nucleotides agree with TRBD1. The CDR3 has 15 residues. V trimming: 4 bases; J trimming: 4 bases; junction bases outside the gene matches: 8. Germline V lookup: CDR1 WSHSY, CDR2 SAAADI. CDR3 coding DNA: TGCGCCAGCAGTGTGAGGACAGGGAGTGGAGAGACCCAGTACTTC. Translating gives CASSVRTGSGETQYF.

This clone was detected only a few times. The chain combines TRBV19 with TRBJ2-1; 7 bases agree with TRBD1. This CDR3 has 15 amino acids. Looked up from germline, CDR1 is LNHDA and CDR2 is SQIVND (reference sequence). The J segment lost 5 bases and the V segment lost 6 bases, leaving 10 bases of the junction unmatched. For the CDR3, the DNA is TGTGCCAGTAGGGAGCCGGACAGGATCCACAATGAGCAGTTCTTC. Residues: CASREPDRIHNEQFF.

The chain joins TRBV5-4 to TRBJ2-3, with D possibly matching TRBD1 (6 bases). This CDR3 has 16 residues. V lost 4 bases to trimming and J lost 1 base, with 16 bases between them. CDR1 is SGHNT, CDR2 YYREEE, per germline (reference sequence). The CDR3 loop is CASSVQGIPGTDTQYF. Written as DNA, the CDR3 is TGTGCCAGCAGCGTACAGGGCATCCCCGGCACAGATACGCAGTATTTT.

The chain has TRBV5-4 and TRBJ1-4; D call uncertain. This CDR3 is 17 amino acids long. Germline CDR1 SGHNT, CDR2 YYREEE (reference sequence). V was trimmed by 3 bases and J by 0 bases, leaving 15 bases between them. Here the CDR3 DNA reads TGTGCCAGCAGCTCCGACGACGAGATTGCAACTAATGAAAAACTGTTTTTT. It encodes CASSSDDEIATNEKLFF. Using reference TRBV5-4 and TRBJ1-4 for the parts outside the CDR3, the full variable domain is ETGVTQSPTHLIKTRGQQVTLRCSSQSGHNTVSWYQQALGQGPQFIFQYYREEENGRGNFPPRFSGLQFPNYSSELNVNALELDDSALYLCASSSDDEIATNEKLFFGSGTQLSVL.

This clone was seen more than once but under ten times. The J gene is TRBJ2-7, the V gene TRBV18, with 8 bases aligning to TRBD1. The germline CDR1 and CDR2 sequences are KGHSH and LQKENI. J gave up 6 bases and V 4 bases, and 8 bases lay outside the gene matches. This CDR3 is built from 14 residues. For the CDR3, the DNA is TGTGCCAGCTCACGGGGGACAGGCCGGCCCGAGCAGTACTTC. This codes for CASSRGTGRPEQYF.

This clone has more than one count but fewer than ten. A junction boundary mismatches the germline segment, possibly from a read error. The rearrangement uses TRBV5-4 and TRBJ1-3; D perhaps matches TRBD1 (5 bases). Germline CDR1 is SGHNT and CDR2 is YYREEE (reference sequence). CDR3 length: 13 amino acids. The CDR3 region is CASSLEGLGFWGF. DNA of the CDR3: TGTGCCAGCAGCTTGGAGGGTTTGGGATTTTGGGGCTTT.

This clone was detected only a few times. The gene calls are TRBV2 and TRBJ2-7, with D tentatively TRBD1 (8 bases). Trimming stripped 6 bases from V and 0 bases from J, with 12 bases between. Per the germline V gene, CDR1 is SNHLY and CDR2 is FYNNEI. The CDR3 has 14 residues. In DNA, the CDR3 is TGTGCCAGCAGGGGAGGGACAGGCTCCTACGAGCAGTACTTC. This encodes CASRGGTGSYEQYF.

This clone has a handful of counts. The V and J genes are TRBV30 and TRBJ1-2; a weak D match, TRBD1 (6 bases). There are 13 residues in the CDR3. Germline CDR1 reads GTSNPN; CDR2 reads SVGIG (reference sequence). Trimming pared 1 base from V and 5 bases from J, leaving 11 bases between. CDR3: CAWSGTVPYGYTF. In DNA, the CDR3 is TGTGCCTGGAGTGGGACAGTTCCGTATGGCTACACCTTC.

The chain recombines TRBV27 with TRBJ2-2; the match to TRBD1 covers 7 bases. The CDR3 has 17 amino acids. The germline V gene encodes CDR1 MNHEY and CDR2 SMNVEV (reference sequence). Unmatched junction bases numbered 8, after V lost 3 bases and J lost 1 base. The CDR3 sequence is CASSFYGRGMNTGELFF. In DNA form, the CDR3 reads TGTGCCAGCAGTTTTTATGGCAGGGGGATGAACACCGGGGAGCTGTTTTTT.

The rearrangement joins TRBV25-1 to TRBJ1-6, with 7 nucleotides matching TRBD1. The V segment lost 1 base and the J segment 14 bases; nucleotides outside the gene matches: 5. This CDR3 is built from 13 residues. From germline, CDR1 is MGHDK and CDR2 SYGVNS. CDR3 nucleotides: TGTGCCAGCAGTGAATCACAGGGGTTAACCCTCCACTTT. Translating it yields CASSESQGLTLHF.

This clone was recorded a few times. This chain links TRBV27 with TRBJ2-7, with D possibly matching TRBD1 (6 bases). V was shortened by 4 bases and J by 2 bases, with 15 bases between the two germline ends. The CDR3 has 15 residues. Germline V gene data show CDR1 as MNHEY and CDR2 as SMNVEV (reference sequence). CDR3 DNA: TGTGCCAGCAGTTCCCGGACAGACCCGACCTACGAGCAGTACTTC. It is translated as CASSSRTDPTYEQYF.

The V gene is TRBV21-1, the J gene TRBJ1-2; TRBD1 reflects the table's D call only, with no check against the DNA. TRBV21-1 is assigned pseudogene status. The CDR3 extends over 14 amino acids. The CDR3 reads CASSRGRSLYGYTF. The CDR3 coding sequence is TGTGCCAGCAGCAGGGGCAGGAGCCTCTATGGCTACACCTTC.

The gene calls are TRBV5-1 and TRBJ1-2; unclear D gene. CDR1 and CDR2 from the germline V gene are SGHRS and YFSETQ. Trimming shortened V by 5 bases and J by 4 bases, and 15 bases separated the two germline ends. The CDR3 consists of 14 residues. CDR3 DNA: TGCGCCAGCAGGCTGACCGTTAGCGGCTATGGCTACACCTTC. It codes for CASRLTVSGYGYTF.

Turning to this clone: The same CDR3 is also encoded by other DNA sequences in this sample. The chain carries TRBV10-3 and TRBJ2-5; possible D gene TRBD2, 6 bases. V was clipped by 0 bases and J by 2 bases, with 7 bases between them. CDR3 length equals 14 residues. Germline-derived CDR1 and CDR2 are ENHRY and SYGVKD. The CDR3 region has the DNA TGTGCCATCAGTGAGTCGGGGGGACAAGAGACCCAGTACTTC. This translates into CAISESGGQETQYF.

A few counts support this clone. This rearrangement joins TRBV30 to TRBJ1-2; weak D call: TRBD1 (6 bases). CDR3 length: 12 residues. Between the trimmed V and J ends, which lost 4 bases and 8 bases, there was a span of 14 bases. CDR1 GTSNPN and CDR2 SVGIG come from the germline V gene (reference sequence). CDR3 sequence (DNA): TGTGCCTGGATTGCAGGGGCAGGCGGCTACACCTTC. The encoded protein is CAWIAGAGGYTF.

This clone was seen a handful of times. J is TRBJ2-5 and V is TRBV5-8; D uncertain. The V end lost 0 bases, the J end lost 0 bases, and 12 bases lay between the germline ends. The length of the CDR3 is 16 residues. Per germline, CDR1 SGHTS and CDR2 YDEGEE. In nucleotides, the CDR3 is TGTGCCAGCAGCTTGGGGCAGGAGTATGACCAAGAGACCCAGTACTTC. Residues: CASSLGQEYDQETQYF.

This clone has just a few counts. This chain uses TRBV15 with TRBJ1-2; possible D gene TRBD1, 6 bases. CDR1 and CDR2 (germline): LNHNV, YYDKDF (reference sequence). The ends were cut back, 0 bases at V and 5 bases at J, with 10 bases in the middle. This CDR3 is built from 14 residues. CDR3 nucleotide sequence: TGTGCCACCAGCAGAGATAGGGGGAGGTATGGCTACACCTTC. It encodes CATSRDRGRYGYTF.

The rearrangement links TRBV7-9 to TRBJ2-1; D not certain. The CDR3 totals 12 residues. Per germline, CDR1 SEHNR and CDR2 FQNEAQ (reference sequence). The V end was cut by 2 bases, the J end by 10 bases, with 9 bases between. The CDR3 nucleotides are TGTGCCAGCAGCTTATTAACCTCCGAGCAGTTCTTC. Protein sequence: CASSLLTSEQFF.

This clone was detected only a few times. The rearrangement uses TRBV28 and TRBJ2-1, with 12 bases that match TRBD2. Germline loops: CDR1 MDHEN, CDR2 SYDVKM. V trimming: 3 bases; J trimming: 9 bases; junction bases outside the gene matches: 6. There are 15 residues in the CDR3. Here the CDR3 reads CASSFWTSGDSEQFF. CDR3 sequence (DNA): TGTGCCAGCAGTTTCTGGACTAGCGGGGATAGTGAGCAGTTCTTC.

This clone was counted only a few times. This chain joins TRBV9 and TRBJ2-5, with a possible D match to TRBD2 (5 bases). The V gene's germline CDR1 is SGDLS and CDR2 YYNGEE. V lost 0 bases and J lost 13, with 13 bases in between. CDR3 size: 12 residues. The CDR3, as DNA: TGTGCCAGCAGCGTAGACGCGGGCACACGGTACTTC. Translated: CASSVDAGTRYF.